The clone carrying this T cell receptor beta chain was seen more than once but under ten times. In the original analysis: Amplification of reference gene primers provided the estimated nucleated cell counts. Repertoires were generated with immunoSEQ multiplex PCR, while TCRdb's copy carries only in-frame clones and drops some. The DNA gave D and trimming, while V, J and clone size come from that table. The data contain about 160,000 clones, around 74% of them singletons. This entry is derived from a study of blood T cell repertoires in COVID-19. Study-level background: There were acute and convalescent COVID-19 samples, and they came from the United States, Italy and Spain. T cells, B-cell-depleted T cells, or PBMCs supplied cDNA or gDNA.

The CDR3 runs to 15 residues. After removal of 7 bases from V and 5 bases from J, the junction contained 11 bases not matched to a gene. Germline loops: CDR1 MGHDK, CDR2 SYGVNS. The chain carries TRBV25-1 and TRBJ2-7, with 10 bases fitting TRBD1. The receptor was isolated from a man aged 65-85 years with acute or convalescent COVID-19. The sample comprised peripheral blood. The CDR3 region has the DNA TGTGCCAGCACAGACCGGGACAGGGGAAGCCACGAGCAGTACTTC. Amino acid sequence: CASTDRDRGSHEQYF.